This T cell receptor (beta chain) is from a study of Ad26.COV2.S vaccination and SARS-CoV-2 variants. Study information: Ad26.COV2.S shots went into the muscle once or twice, 56 days apart.

Only in-frame clones appear in the TCRdb table, and some are missing; sequencing was by immunoSEQ multiplex PCR. The repertoire consists of 200,000 to 250,000 clones, with roughly 90% occurring once and the leading ten covering about 11%. The CDR3 is 18 amino acids. Per germline, CDR1 LNHDA and CDR2 SQIVND (reference sequence). J lost 8 bases, V lost 1 base, and 16 bases had no gene match. The treatment was: around 19 received Ad26.COV2.S at low or high dose, single or two shots; 5 received placebo; per-sample allocation not given. Repertoires come from day 63 after the first vaccine or placebo injection. The study used a vaccine consisting of an Ad26 vector that expressed Wuhan-strain SARS-CoV-2 spike.

V usage is TRBV19 and J usage is TRBJ1-4; TRBD1 matches 7 bases. The source of this sequence is a person between 18 and 60 years old who received the Ad26.COV2.S COVID-19 vaccine or a placebo. The material was peripheral blood, obtained in a trial of Ad26.COV2.S vaccine versus placebo. The CDR3 reads CASSIGGPGQLIREKLFF. The CDR3 DNA follows: TGTGCCAGTAGTATAGGGGGCCCGGGACAGCTTATCCGAGAAAAACTGTTTTTT.